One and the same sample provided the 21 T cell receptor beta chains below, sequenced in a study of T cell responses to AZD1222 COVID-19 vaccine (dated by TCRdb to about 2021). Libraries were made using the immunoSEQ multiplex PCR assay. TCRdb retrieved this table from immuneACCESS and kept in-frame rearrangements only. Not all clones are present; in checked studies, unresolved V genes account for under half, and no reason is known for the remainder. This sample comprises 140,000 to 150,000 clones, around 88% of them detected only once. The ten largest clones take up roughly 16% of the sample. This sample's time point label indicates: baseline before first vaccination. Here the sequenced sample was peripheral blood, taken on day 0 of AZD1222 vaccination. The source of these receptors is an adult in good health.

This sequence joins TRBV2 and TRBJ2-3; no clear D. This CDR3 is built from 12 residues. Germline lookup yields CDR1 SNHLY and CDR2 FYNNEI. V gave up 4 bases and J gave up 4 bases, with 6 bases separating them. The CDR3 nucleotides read TGTGCCAGCAGTGTAGTGGCAGATACGCAGTATTTT. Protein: CASSVVADTQYF.

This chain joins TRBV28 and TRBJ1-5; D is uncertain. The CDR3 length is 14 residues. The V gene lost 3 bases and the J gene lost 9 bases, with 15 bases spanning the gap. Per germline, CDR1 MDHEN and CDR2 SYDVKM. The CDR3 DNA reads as TGTGCCAGCAGTTTGGATGCCGGCCTCGGGCCCCAGCATTTT. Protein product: CASSLDAGLGPQHF. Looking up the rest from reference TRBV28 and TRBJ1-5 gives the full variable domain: DVKVTQSSRYLVKRTGEKVFLECVQDMDHENMFWYRQDPGLGLRLIYFSYDVKMKEKGDIPEGYSVSREKKERFSLILESASTNQTSMYLCASSLDAGLGPQHFGDGTRLSIL.

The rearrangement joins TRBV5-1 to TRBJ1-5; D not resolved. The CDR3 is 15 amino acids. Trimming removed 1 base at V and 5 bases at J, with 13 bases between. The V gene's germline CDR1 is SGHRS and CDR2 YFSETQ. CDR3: CASSLRGSGDQPQHF. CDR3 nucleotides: TGCGCCAGCAGCTTGAGAGGTTCTGGTGATCAGCCCCAGCATTTT.

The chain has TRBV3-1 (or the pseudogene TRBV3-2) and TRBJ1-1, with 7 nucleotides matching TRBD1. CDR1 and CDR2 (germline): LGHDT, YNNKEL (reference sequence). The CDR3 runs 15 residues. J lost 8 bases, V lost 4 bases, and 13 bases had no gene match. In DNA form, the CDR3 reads TGTGCCAGCAGCCGACCCGAGACAGGGCCCGCCGAAGCTTTCTTT. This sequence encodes CASSRPETGPAEAFF.

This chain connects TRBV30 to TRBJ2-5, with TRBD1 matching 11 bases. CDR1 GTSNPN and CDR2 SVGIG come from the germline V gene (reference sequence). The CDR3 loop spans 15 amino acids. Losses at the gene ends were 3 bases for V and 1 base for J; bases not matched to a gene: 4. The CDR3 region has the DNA TGTGCCTGGAGAGCCGGGACAGGGGGCCAAGAGACCCAGTACTTC. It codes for CAWRAGTGGQETQYF.

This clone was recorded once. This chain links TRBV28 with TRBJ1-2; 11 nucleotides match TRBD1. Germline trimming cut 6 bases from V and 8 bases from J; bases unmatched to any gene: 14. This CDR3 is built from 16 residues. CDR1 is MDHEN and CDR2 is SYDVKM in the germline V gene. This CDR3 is CASSPTGQGGWGGYTF. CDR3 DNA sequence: TGTGCCAGCAGCCCCACGGGACAGGGGGGCTGGGGGGGCTACACCTTC.

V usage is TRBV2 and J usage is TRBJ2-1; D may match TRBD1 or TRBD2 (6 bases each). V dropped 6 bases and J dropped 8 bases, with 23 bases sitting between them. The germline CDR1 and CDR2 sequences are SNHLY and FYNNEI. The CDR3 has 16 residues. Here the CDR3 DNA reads TGTGCCAGCAGACACCGGGGGCTAGACCCGACCCATGAGCAGTTCTTC. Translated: CASRHRGLDPTHEQFF.

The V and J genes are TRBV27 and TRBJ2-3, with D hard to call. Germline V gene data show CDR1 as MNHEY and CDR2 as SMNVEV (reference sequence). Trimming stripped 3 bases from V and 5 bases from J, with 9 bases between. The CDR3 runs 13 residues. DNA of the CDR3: TGTGCCAGCAGTTTCAGGTATCGAGATACGCAGTATTTT. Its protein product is CASSFRYRDTQYF.

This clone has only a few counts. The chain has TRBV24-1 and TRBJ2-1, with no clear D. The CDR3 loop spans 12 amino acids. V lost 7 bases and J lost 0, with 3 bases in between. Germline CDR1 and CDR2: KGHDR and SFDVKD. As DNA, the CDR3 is TGTGCCACCAGGTCCTCCTACAATGAGCAGTTCTTC. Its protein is CATRSSYNEQFF.

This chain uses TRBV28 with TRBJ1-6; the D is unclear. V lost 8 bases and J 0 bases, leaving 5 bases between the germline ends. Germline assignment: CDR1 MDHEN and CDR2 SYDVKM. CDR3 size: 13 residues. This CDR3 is CASGSSYNSPLHF. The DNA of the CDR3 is TGTGCCAGCGGGAGCTCCTATAATTCACCCCTCCACTTT.

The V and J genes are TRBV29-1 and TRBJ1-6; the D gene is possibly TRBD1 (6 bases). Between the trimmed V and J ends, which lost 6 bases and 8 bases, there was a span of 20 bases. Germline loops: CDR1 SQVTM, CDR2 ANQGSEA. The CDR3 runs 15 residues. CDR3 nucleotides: TGCAGCGTGGCACAGGGATCGGGGGGCGATTCACCCCTCCACTTT. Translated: CSVAQGSGGDSPLHF.

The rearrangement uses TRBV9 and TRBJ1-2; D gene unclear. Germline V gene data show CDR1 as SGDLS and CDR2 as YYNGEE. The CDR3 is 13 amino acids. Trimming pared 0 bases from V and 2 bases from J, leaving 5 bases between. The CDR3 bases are TGTGCCAGCAGCGTAGAACAGAACTATGGCTACACCTTC. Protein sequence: CASSVEQNYGYTF.

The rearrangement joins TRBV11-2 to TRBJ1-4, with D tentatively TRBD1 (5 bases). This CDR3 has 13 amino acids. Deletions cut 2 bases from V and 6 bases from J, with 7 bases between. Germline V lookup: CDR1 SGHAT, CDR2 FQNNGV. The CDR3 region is CASSLQGHEKLFF. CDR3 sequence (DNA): TGTGCCAGCAGCTTACAGGGACATGAAAAACTGTTTTTT. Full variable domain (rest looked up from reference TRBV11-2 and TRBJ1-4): EAGVAQSPRYKIIEKRQSVAFWCNPISGHATLYWYQQILGQGPKLLIQFQNNGVVDDSQLPKDRFSAERLKGVDSTLKIQPAKLEDSAVYLCASSLQGHEKLFFGSGTQLSVL.

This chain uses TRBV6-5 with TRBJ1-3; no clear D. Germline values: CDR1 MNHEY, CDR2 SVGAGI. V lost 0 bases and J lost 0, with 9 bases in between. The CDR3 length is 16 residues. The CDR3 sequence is CASSYSFESSGNTIYF. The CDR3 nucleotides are TGTGCCAGCAGTTACTCCTTCGAGAGCTCTGGAAACACCATATATTTT.

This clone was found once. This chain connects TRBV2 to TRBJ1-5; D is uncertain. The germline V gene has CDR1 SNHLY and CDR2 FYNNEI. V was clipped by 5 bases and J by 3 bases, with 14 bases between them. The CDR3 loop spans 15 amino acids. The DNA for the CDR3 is TGTGCCAGCAGTCCCACGGAGACTAACAATCAGCCCCAGCATTTT. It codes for CASSPTETNNQPQHF.

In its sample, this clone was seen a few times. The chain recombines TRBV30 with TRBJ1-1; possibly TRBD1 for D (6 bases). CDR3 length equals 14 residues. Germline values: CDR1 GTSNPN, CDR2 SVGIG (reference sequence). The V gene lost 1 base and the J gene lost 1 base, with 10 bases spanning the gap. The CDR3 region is CAWSAGAGNTEAFF. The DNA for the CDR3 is TGTGCCTGGAGTGCGGGGGCGGGGAACACTGAAGCTTTCTTT.

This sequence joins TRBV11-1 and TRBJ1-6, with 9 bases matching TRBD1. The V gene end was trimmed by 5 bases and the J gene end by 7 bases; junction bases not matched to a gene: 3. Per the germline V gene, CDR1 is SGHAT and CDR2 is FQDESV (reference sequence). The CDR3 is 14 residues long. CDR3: CASSQDRGNSPLHF. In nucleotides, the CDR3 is TGTGCCAGCAGCCAGGACAGGGGAAATTCACCCCTCCACTTT.

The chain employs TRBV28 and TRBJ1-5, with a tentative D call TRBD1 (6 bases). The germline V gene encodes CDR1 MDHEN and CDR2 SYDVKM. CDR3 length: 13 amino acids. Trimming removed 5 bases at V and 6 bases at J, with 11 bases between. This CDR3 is CASSPWGAQPQHF. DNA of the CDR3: TGTGCCAGCAGTCCCTGGGGGGCTCAGCCCCAGCATTTT.

The CDR3 DNA reads as TGTGCCAGCAGCTTTAGACAGGGTGGCTACACCTTC. It is translated as CASSFRQGGYTF. The J gene is TRBJ1-2, the V gene TRBV5-6; 7 bases are a match to TRBD1. The germline V gene encodes CDR1 SGHDT and CDR2 YYEEEE. The CDR3 runs to 12 residues. After removal of 2 bases from V and 7 bases from J, the junction contained 2 bases not matched to a gene.

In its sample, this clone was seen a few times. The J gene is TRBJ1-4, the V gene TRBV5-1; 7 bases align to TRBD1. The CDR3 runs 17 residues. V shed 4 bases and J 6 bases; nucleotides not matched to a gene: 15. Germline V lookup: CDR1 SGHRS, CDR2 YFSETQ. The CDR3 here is CASSPGIDRASYEKLFF. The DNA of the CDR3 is TGCGCCAGCAGCCCCGGTATAGACAGGGCTTCTTATGAAAAACTGTTTTTT.

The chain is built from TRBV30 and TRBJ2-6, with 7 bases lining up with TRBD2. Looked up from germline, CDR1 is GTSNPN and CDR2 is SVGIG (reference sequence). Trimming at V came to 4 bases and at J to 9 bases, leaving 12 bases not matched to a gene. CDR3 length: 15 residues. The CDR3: CAWTLSGGEVNVLTF. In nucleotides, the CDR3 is TGTGCCTGGACCCTGAGTGGGGGGGAGGTCAACGTCCTGACTTTC.